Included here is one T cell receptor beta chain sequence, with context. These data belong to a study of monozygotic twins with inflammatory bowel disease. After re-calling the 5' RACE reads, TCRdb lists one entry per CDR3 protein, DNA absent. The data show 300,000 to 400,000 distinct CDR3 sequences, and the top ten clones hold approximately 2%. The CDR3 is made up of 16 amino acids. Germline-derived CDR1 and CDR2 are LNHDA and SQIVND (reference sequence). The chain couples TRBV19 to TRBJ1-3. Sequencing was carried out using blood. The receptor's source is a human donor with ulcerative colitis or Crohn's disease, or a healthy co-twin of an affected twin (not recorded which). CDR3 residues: CASSGSIPSSGNTIYF. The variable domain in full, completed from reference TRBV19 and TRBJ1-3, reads DGGITQSPKYLFRKEGQNVTLSCEQNLNHDAMYWYRQDPGQGLRLIYYSQIVNDFQKGDIAEGYSVSREKKESFPLTVTSAQKNPTAFYLCASSGSIPSSGNTIYFGEGSWLTVV.